The present TCR beta chain was sequenced within a study of T cells in Graves' hyperthyroidism and ophthalmopathy (dated 2019 in TCRdb). Regarding the research as a whole: Peripheral blood was collected at initial diagnosis, before any treatment. Once sampling was done, hyperthyroidism patients were given methimazole at a starting dose of 30 mg daily, whereas ophthalmopathy patients were given high-dose intravenous methylprednisolone. To identify TCR V-J signatures that set the groups apart, the researchers used a discovery cohort of 100 patients, made up of roughly 45 with Graves' ophthalmopathy and 57 with stable Graves' hyperthyroidism. In addition, the study compared T-cell repertoires in thyroid tissue and in blood from about six Graves' hyperthyroidism patients. For training and testing, the approximately 92 patients in the discovery cohort were randomly divided in a 7:3 ratio. TCR Vbeta CDR3 sequencing of 120 to 150 peripheral blood samples (under 45 ophthalmopathy, 70 to 85 hyperthyroidism and roughly 17 progressor patients) is reported in the paper. An independent validation cohort of about 19 hyperthyroidism patients and about 16 patients who later progressed to ophthalmopathy tested prospective prediction of ophthalmopathy. Overall study outcomes, separate from this receptor: Sample size was not statistically predetermined, and investigators were not blinded to group allocation. A 13 V-J signature model separated ophthalmopathy from stable hyperthyroidism, with approximately 86% sensitivity and around 84% specificity in cross-validation and 80%/75% in testing. During validation, the model predicted progression to ophthalmopathy a median of approximately 6 months ahead of onset, with more than 60% sensitivity and almost 75% specificity. Most expanded thyroid clonotypes (frequency above 0.001) were also detected in blood, a finding suggesting that blood repertoires may reflect thyroid immune responses.

Stable Graves' hyperthyroidism was defined as the absence of progression to ophthalmopathy over 18 months of follow-up. The hyperthyroidism patients were between 18 and 65 years old and newly diagnosed, with a disease duration of less than 2 months. Patients with uncontrolled infections, other autoimmune diseases, pregnancy or lactation were excluded. Diagnoses were based on clinical symptoms, serum thyroxine and TRAb, thyroid ultrasound and orbital computed tomography. Ficoll-Paque density gradient centrifugation was used to isolate PBMCs from about 9.4 ml of fresh peripheral blood. Total RNA was extracted using Trizol reagent, and RNA quality was assessed on an Agilent 2100 Bioanalyzer. TCR beta CDR3 regions were amplified from RNA transcripts. For the first round of RT-PCR on the TCR CDR3, the HTBI primer set was used together with the Qiagen OneStep RT-PCR kit. The libraries were constructed in a second round of multiplex PCR and then size-selected and purified. Sequencing of the libraries was done on an Illumina HiSeq2000 using paired-end 100 bp reads. As for the original processing: SOAPnuke was used to process the raw data, removing reads that contained adapters or uncalled bases, had a mean Phred below 15, or lacked an exact match to the constant primer or identifier. High-quality paired reads were merged using COPE v1.2.5, and each unique nucleotide sequence was defined as a clonotype. MiTCR v1.1 was used to align the clonotypes against IMGT TRBV, TRBD and TRBJ reference segments. The analysis included only V-J combinations with a frequency above 0.0001, which together covered roughly 99% of the repertoires. The TCS score was defined as F50 (clonal expansion) divided by E x V (chaos), with BLOSUM62-based TCRdist calculated between CDR3 peptides within each V-J. Welch's t-statistics and random forest reduced around 510 V-J features to 10 to 15, which were used in a naive Bayes classifier (R e1071). TCRdb reanalyzed the raw reads on its own, using fastp at Q25 for trimming and MiXCR for clone calling, and kept in-frame beta chains. Each entry merges the rows of one CDR3 protein and shows their most common DNA and genes. TCRdb's processing, not the authors' own work, is the source of the V and J calls. Counted in this sample were hundreds of thousands of distinct CDR3 sequences; approximately 16% of them appeared once. More than 15% of the sample is taken by the ten largest.

From its cysteine to its phenylalanine, the CDR3 spans 17 amino acids. Only the CDR3 DNA stays, 51 bases, in frame from base 1. Germline trimming amounts to 2 bases on V and 3 bases on J, with 11 as the count of junction bases outside the gene matches. A word on this clonotype: Its specific antigen is unknown. Per-base quality was not reported, and no clone a single base away is much larger than it.

The receptor comes from a woman younger than 30 with Graves' hyperthyroidism. The V and J genes are TRBV12-3 or TRBV12-4 and TRBJ2-7; TRBD1 matches 9 bases in the middle. Sequencing used blood. The DNA sequence reads TGTGCCAGCAGTTTACGTGCTGGACAGGGGCCCTACTACGAGCAGTACTTC. This sequence encodes CASSLRAGQGPYYEQYF.